This is a list of T cell receptor beta chains from one sample in a study of control samples from healthy donors and cancer patients. Some clones are missing from TCRdb's copy, which holds only in-frame ones; the method was immunoSEQ multiplex PCR. The sample lists roughly 30,000 clones; 70% to 90% were seen once. Material for sequencing was formalin-fixed, paraffin-embedded tissue. These receptors all come from a female donor with melanoma. The CDR3 runs from the conserved cysteine through the conserved F or W. The D gene is left open where the match is weak. Clone size appears in some rows only: once, few, many, or a class for an expanded clone.

clone size: NA
V gene: TRBV5-1
D gene: NA
J gene: TRBJ2-1
CDR3 protein: CASSSDTRSYNEQFF
CDR3 DNA: TGCGCCAGCAGCTCGGACACCCGCTCCTACAATGAGCAGTTCTTC

clone size: NA
V gene: TRBV3-1/TRBV3-2
D gene: NA
J gene: TRBJ2-2
CDR3 protein: CASSQDSEGPANTGELFF
CDR3 DNA: TGTGCCAGCAGCCAAGATTCGGAGGGCCCCGCGAACACCGGGGAGCTGTTTTTT

clone size: NA
V gene: TRBV18
D gene: TRBD2
J gene: TRBJ2-3
CDR3 protein: CASSRTSGRGTDTQYF
CDR3 DNA: TGTGCCAGCTCCCGGACTAGCGGGAGGGGGACAGATACGCAGTATTTT

clone size: NA
V gene: TRBV7-2
D gene: TRBD1
J gene: TRBJ2-2
CDR3 protein: CASSLDHRGLGGELFF
CDR3 DNA: TGTGCCAGCAGCTTAGACCACAGGGGGCTTGGCGGGGAGCTGTTTTTT

clone size: NA
V gene: TRBV6-4
D gene: NA
J gene: TRBJ1-2
CDR3 protein: CASSVTGRPYGYTF
CDR3 DNA: TGTGCCAGCAGTGTTACGGGGCGACCCTATGGCTACACCTTC

clone size: NA
V gene: TRBV6-5
D gene: NA
J gene: TRBJ1-2
CDR3 protein: CASTTGVRGYTF
CDR3 DNA: TGTGCCAGCACCACCGGGGTTCGTGGCTACACCTTC

clone size: NA
V gene: TRBV2
D gene: NA
J gene: TRBJ2-7
CDR3 protein: CASSESDSRIFSEQYF
CDR3 DNA: TGTGCCAGCAGTGAGTCGGACAGCAGAATTTTCTCCGAGCAGTACTTC

clone size: NA
V gene: TRBV15
D gene: NA
J gene: TRBJ1-4
CDR3 protein: CATSIDDLANEKLFF
CDR3 DNA: TGTGCCACCAGCATAGACGACTTAGCTAATGAAAAACTGTTTTTT

clone size: NA
V gene: TRBV6-5
D gene: NA
J gene: TRBJ1-1
CDR3 protein: CASSVHNTEAFF
CDR3 DNA: TGTGCCAGCAGCGTCCACAACACTGAAGCTTTCTTT

clone size: NA
V gene: TRBV27
D gene: NA
J gene: TRBJ2-1
CDR3 protein: CASSLISRDEQFF
CDR3 DNA: TGTGCCAGCAGTTTAATTAGTAGGGACGAGCAGTTCTTC

clone size: NA
V gene: TRBV28
D gene: TRBD2
J gene: TRBJ2-7
CDR3 protein: CASSLPSGGYEQYF
CDR3 DNA: TGTGCCAGCAGTTTGCCTAGCGGGGGCTACGAGCAGTACTTC

clone size: NA
V gene: TRBV7-9
D gene: TRBD1
J gene: TRBJ2-5
CDR3 protein: CASSPGGQGGETQYF
CDR3 DNA: TGTGCCAGCAGCCCCGGGGGACAGGGGGGAGAGACCCAGTACTTC

clone size: NA
V gene: TRBV14
D gene: NA
J gene: TRBJ2-7
CDR3 protein: CAGSQLDSYSYEQYF
CDR3 DNA: TGTGCCGGCAGCCAATTGGACTCTTACTCCTACGAGCAGTACTTC

clone size: NA
V gene: TRBV6-5
D gene: NA
J gene: TRBJ2-1
CDR3 protein: CASRGGRLGGEQFF
CDR3 DNA: TGTGCCAGCAGGGGTGGGAGGCTTGGGGGTGAGCAGTTCTTC

clone size: few
V gene: TRBV5-8
D gene: NA
J gene: TRBJ1-1
CDR3 protein: CASSFSPGGYTEAFF
CDR3 DNA: TGTGCCAGCAGCTTTAGTCCTGGGGGTTACACTGAAGCTTTCTTT

clone size: NA
V gene: TRBV28
D gene: NA
J gene: TRBJ1-3
CDR3 protein: CATEGLGNTIYF
CDR3 DNA: TGTGCCACCGAGGGCCTGGGAAACACCATATATTTT

clone size: NA
V gene: TRBV28
D gene: TRBD2
J gene: TRBJ2-1
CDR3 protein: CASKIAGDNNEQFF
CDR3 DNA: TGTGCCAGCAAAATAGCGGGAGATAACAATGAGCAGTTCTTC

clone size: NA
V gene: TRBV7-9
D gene: NA
J gene: TRBJ2-5
CDR3 protein: CASHRIEETQYF
CDR3 DNA: TGTGCCAGCCACAGGATAGAAGAGACCCAGTACTTC

clone size: NA
V gene: TRBV30
D gene: NA
J gene: TRBJ2-1
CDR3 protein: CACHTVVNEQFF
CDR3 DNA: TGTGCCTGCCACACCGTGGTTAATGAGCAGTTCTTC

clone size: NA
V gene: TRBV6-1
D gene: NA
J gene: TRBJ1-1
CDR3 protein: CASSEQGGGTEAFF
CDR3 DNA: TGTGCCAGCAGTGAACAGGGAGGAGGAACTGAAGCTTTCTTT

clone size: NA
V gene: TRBV5-4
D gene: TRBD1
J gene: TRBJ1-1
CDR3 protein: CASSKEQGTYTEAFF
CDR3 DNA: TGTGCCAGCAGCAAGGAACAGGGGACGTACACTGAAGCTTTCTTT

clone size: once
V gene: TRBV6-5
D gene: NA
J gene: TRBJ1-3
CDR3 protein: CASGQGNTIYF
CDR3 DNA: TGTGCCAGCGGGCAGGGGAACACCATATATTTT

clone size: NA
V gene: TRBV7-9
D gene: NA
J gene: TRBJ1-2
CDR3 protein: CASSLGEDYGYTF
CDR3 DNA: TGTGCCAGCAGCTTAGGTGAGGACTATGGCTACACCTTC